This note documents a single T cell receptor (beta chain) sequence. The antigen is unknown. This sample is drawn from a study of T cells after posttransplantation cyclophosphamide. Study-wide findings and caveats: Blood and skin or GI T cell repertoires showed limited TRB overlap.

Trimming stripped 0 bases from V and 1 base from J, with 9 bases between. CDR3 length: 14 residues. Looked up from germline, CDR1 is SQVTM and CDR2 is ANQGSEA. The naive gate required viable CD3+CD4+ or CD3+CD8+ cells with CCR7+CD45RA+CD45RO-CD95-CD27+CD28+ phenotype. Some clones are missing from TCRdb's copy, which holds only in-frame ones; the method was immunoSEQ multiplex PCR. Altogether approximately 28,000 clones are present, about 90% being singletons, with the ten largest covering less than 0.25%. The sequence was obtained from a woman between 55 and 75 years old in good health, CMV-negative, and a related stem cell transplant donor. The chain employs TRBV29-1 and TRBJ1-1; unclear D gene. The sample consisted of naive CD4+ T cells sorted from PBMCs. This CDR3 is CSVEDSQKNTEAFF. For the CDR3, the DNA is TGCAGCGTTGAAGACTCACAGAAGAACACTGAAGCTTTCTTT.